This entry lists 13 T cell receptor beta chains sequenced from one sample in a study of blood T cell repertoires in COVID-19. Sequencing used immunoSEQ multiplex PCR; TCRdb keeps in-frame clones, though not all of them. The table shows a few hundred thousand clones, with 65% to 90% occurring only once. The sequencing input was peripheral blood. Receptor source: a human donor in a cohort sampled during active COVID-19.

The chain uses TRBV7-9 and TRBJ2-2; TRBD1 matches at 8 bases. J gave up 7 bases and V 5 bases, and 6 bases lay outside the gene matches. CDR1 SEHNR and CDR2 FQNEAQ come from the germline V gene (reference sequence). The CDR3 is 14 residues long. CDR3 bases: TGTGCCAGCAGCACCCGGACAGGGTTCGGGGAGCTGTTTTTT. Protein: CASSTRTGFGELFF.

V gene TRBV5-1 combines with J gene TRBJ2-3; 8 positions match TRBD1. The trim removed 2 bases at V and 7 bases at J, leaving 6 bases unmatched. Germline V gene sequence: CDR1 SGHRS, CDR2 YFSETQ. The CDR3 length is 14 residues. CDR3 coding DNA: TGCGCCAGCAGCTTTACACAGGGGGTGAATACGCAGTATTTT. This encodes CASSFTQGVNTQYF.

The chain joins TRBV24-1 to TRBJ2-2; D uncertain. The CDR3 covers 15 residues. Germline V gene lookup returns CDR1 KGHDR and CDR2 SFDVKD. Trimming shortened V by 7 bases and J by 0 bases, and 11 bases separated the two germline ends. CDR3 DNA: TGTGCCACCAGCCCAAAACTAACGAACACCGGGGAGCTGTTTTTT. It is translated as CATSPKLTNTGELFF.

The V gene is TRBV5-1, the J gene TRBJ1-5, with 10 nucleotides matching TRBD1. The CDR3 has 16 amino acids. The V gene end was trimmed by 6 bases and the J gene end by 6 bases; junction bases not matched to a gene: 12. Germline-derived CDR1 and CDR2 are SGHRS and YFSETQ. CDR3 sequence reads: CASTGDPTGGTQPQHF. As DNA, the CDR3 is TGCGCCAGCACCGGGGACCCGACAGGGGGCACTCAGCCCCAGCATTTT.

The DNA for the CDR3 is TGTGCCAGCTCACGGGACAGGGAAGTAGACGAGCAGTACTTC. It translates to CASSRDREVDEQYF. The V call is TRBV18, the J call TRBJ2-7, with 9 bases aligning to TRBD1. Germline lookup yields CDR1 KGHSH and CDR2 LQKENI. Unmatched junction bases numbered 6, after V lost 4 bases and J lost 5 bases. This CDR3 has 14 amino acids.

The V and J genes are TRBV29-1 and TRBJ2-3; D gene unclear. Germline loops: CDR1 SQVTM, CDR2 ANQGSEA. The CDR3 is made up of 12 amino acids. The germline V and J ends were trimmed by 4 bases and 4 bases, with 9 bases remaining between them. The CDR3 here is CSVGLPADTQYF. The CDR3 DNA sequence: TGCAGCGTTGGTCTACCGGCAGATACGCAGTATTTT.

The chain carries TRBV28 and TRBJ2-7; 9 bases agree with TRBD2. Germline V gene sequence: CDR1 MDHEN, CDR2 SYDVKM. V lost 1 base and J lost 7; bases outside the gene matches: 11. The CDR3 runs 16 residues. CDR3 coding DNA: TGTGCCAGCAGTTTATCTAGCGGGGCCGACGCGGGGGAGCAGTACTTC. This sequence encodes CASSLSSGADAGEQYF.

This chain connects TRBV27 to TRBJ2-3; TRBD2 matches at 7 bases. V gave up 4 bases and J gave up 0 bases; unmatched junction bases: 13. This CDR3 has 18 residues. From germline, CDR1 is MNHEY and CDR2 SMNVEV (reference sequence). CDR3 region: CASSSRPPTSSSTDTQYF. CDR3 in DNA: TGTGCCAGCAGTTCTCGGCCCCCGACTAGCAGTAGCACAGATACGCAGTATTTT.

V is TRBV24-1 and J is TRBJ1-5, with D unclear. This CDR3 contains 14 residues. CDR1 and CDR2 (germline): KGHDR, SFDVKD. Between the trimmed V and J ends, which lost 2 bases and 3 bases, there was a span of 7 bases. This CDR3 is CATSDSTYNQPQHF. The CDR3 DNA sequence: TGTGCCACCAGTGATTCTACCTACAATCAGCCCCAGCATTTT.

This chain uses TRBV5-4 with TRBJ1-2, with 7 bases matching TRBD1. With 5 bases clipped from V and 4 bases from J, the junction kept 5 bases outside the gene matches. The CDR3 sequence is 13 residues long. Per germline, CDR1 SGHNT and CDR2 YYREEE (reference sequence). CDR3 sequence (DNA): TGTGCCAGCAGGAGACAGGGATCCTATGGCTACACCTTC. The encoded protein is CASRRQGSYGYTF.

This chain joins TRBV19 and TRBJ2-3, with 7 nucleotides matching TRBD1. V shed 7 bases and J 0 bases; nucleotides not matched to a gene: 4. The CDR3 loop spans 14 amino acids. The germline CDR1 and CDR2 sequences are LNHDA and SQIVND (reference sequence). CDR3 sequence reads: CASNNRGSTDTQYF. In DNA form, the CDR3 reads TGTGCCAGTAATAACAGGGGAAGCACAGATACGCAGTATTTT.

The chain has TRBV19 and TRBJ1-2; the D gene is possibly TRBD1 (5 bases). The CDR3 has 14 amino acids. In germline, CDR1 is LNHDA, CDR2 SQIVND (reference sequence). Trimming pared 4 bases from V and 3 bases from J, leaving 12 bases between. The CDR3 reads CASSNGQGYYGYTF. The CDR3 DNA reads TGTGCCAGTAGTAACGGGCAGGGATACTATGGCTACACCTTC.

This rearrangement joins TRBV6-6 to TRBJ1-4; 7 positions match TRBD1. The CDR3 length is 16 residues. J gave up 8 bases and V 2 bases, and 11 bases lay outside the gene matches. The V gene's germline CDR1 is MNHNY and CDR2 SVGAGI (reference sequence). CDR3 loop: CASSYARGLGGEKLFF. The DNA of the CDR3 is TGTGCCAGCAGTTACGCAAGGGGGCTTGGGGGAGAAAAACTGTTTTTT.